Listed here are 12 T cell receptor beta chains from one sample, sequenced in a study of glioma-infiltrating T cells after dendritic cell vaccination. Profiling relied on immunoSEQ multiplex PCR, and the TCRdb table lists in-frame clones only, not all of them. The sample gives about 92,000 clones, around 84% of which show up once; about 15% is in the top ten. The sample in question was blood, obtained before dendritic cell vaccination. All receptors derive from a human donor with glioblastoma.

The CDR3 is CASSEEVWAGMNTEAFF. For the CDR3, the DNA is TGTGCCAGCAGTGAAGAGGTGTGGGCAGGGATGAACACTGAAGCTTTCTTT. This rearrangement joins TRBV2 to TRBJ1-1; weak D call: TRBD1 (5 bases). This CDR3 is built from 17 residues. V lost 1 base, J lost 0 bases, and 15 bases lay in between. Germline-derived CDR1 and CDR2 are SNHLY and FYNNEI.

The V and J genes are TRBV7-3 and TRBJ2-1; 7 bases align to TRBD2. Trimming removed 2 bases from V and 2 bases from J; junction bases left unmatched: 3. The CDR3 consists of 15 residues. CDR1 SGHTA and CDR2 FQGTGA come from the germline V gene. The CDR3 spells CASSLYGGAYNEQFF. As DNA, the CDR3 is TGTGCCAGCAGCTTATATGGGGGGGCCTACAATGAGCAGTTCTTC.

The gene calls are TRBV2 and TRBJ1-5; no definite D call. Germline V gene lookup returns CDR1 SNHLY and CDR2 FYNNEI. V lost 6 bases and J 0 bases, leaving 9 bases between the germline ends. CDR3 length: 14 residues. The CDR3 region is CASRFINSNQPQHF. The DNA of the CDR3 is TGTGCCAGCAGATTTATTAATAGCAATCAGCCCCAGCATTTT.

This chain's CDR3 is CASSLRAGMNTEAFF. For the CDR3, the DNA is TGTGCCAGCAGCTTAAGAGCGGGTATGAACACTGAAGCTTTCTTT. This sequence joins TRBV7-3 and TRBJ1-1; no firm D call. Germline values: CDR1 SGHTA, CDR2 FQGTGA. This CDR3 has 15 amino acids. V was pared by 1 base and J by 0 bases, with 9 bases between.

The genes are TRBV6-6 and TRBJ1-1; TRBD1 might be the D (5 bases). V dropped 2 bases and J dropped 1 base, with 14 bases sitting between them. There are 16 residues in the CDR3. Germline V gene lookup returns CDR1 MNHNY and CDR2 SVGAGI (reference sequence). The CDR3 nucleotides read TGTGCCAGCAGTTACCACCAGCAGGGTGAGAACACTGAAGCTTTCTTT. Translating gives CASSYHQQGENTEAFF.

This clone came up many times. In nucleotides, the CDR3 is TGCGCCAGCAGCCACCCTTGGGGACTAGCGGGGGAACTGCACACAGATACGCAGTATTTT. As protein: CASSHPWGLAGELHTDTQYF. The V gene is TRBV4-3, the J gene TRBJ2-3; 14 bases are shared with TRBD2. Per the germline V gene, CDR1 is LGHNA and CDR2 is YSLEER. V was pared by 3 bases and J by 2 bases, with 13 bases of the junction left unmatched. The CDR3 length is 20 residues.

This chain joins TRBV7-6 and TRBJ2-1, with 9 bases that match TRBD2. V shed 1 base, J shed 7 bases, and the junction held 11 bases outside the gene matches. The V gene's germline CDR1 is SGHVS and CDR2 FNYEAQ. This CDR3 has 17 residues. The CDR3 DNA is TGTGCCAGCAGCTTAGGGGGCGGCGGGAGGGCCGCAAATGAGCAGTTCTTC. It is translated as CASSLGGGGRAANEQFF.

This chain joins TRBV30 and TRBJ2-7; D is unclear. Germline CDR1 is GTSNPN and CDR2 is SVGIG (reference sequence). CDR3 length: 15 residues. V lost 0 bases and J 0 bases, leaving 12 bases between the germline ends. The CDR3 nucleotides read TGTGCCTGGAGTGTGTCTCCCACGAGCTCCTACGAGCAGTACTTC. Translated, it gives CAWSVSPTSSYEQYF.

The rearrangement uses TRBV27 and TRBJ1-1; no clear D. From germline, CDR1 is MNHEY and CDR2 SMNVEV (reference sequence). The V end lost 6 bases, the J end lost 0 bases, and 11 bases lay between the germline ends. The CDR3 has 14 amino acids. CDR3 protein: CASRRNTMNTEAFF. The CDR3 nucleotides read TGTGCCAGCAGGCGGAACACCATGAACACTGAAGCTTTCTTT.

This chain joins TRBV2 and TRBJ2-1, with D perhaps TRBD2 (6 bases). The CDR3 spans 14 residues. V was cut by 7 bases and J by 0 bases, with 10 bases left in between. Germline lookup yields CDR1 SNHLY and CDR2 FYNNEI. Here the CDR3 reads CASNRDSSYNEQFF. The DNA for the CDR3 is TGTGCCAGCAACCGGGACTCCTCCTACAATGAGCAGTTCTTC.

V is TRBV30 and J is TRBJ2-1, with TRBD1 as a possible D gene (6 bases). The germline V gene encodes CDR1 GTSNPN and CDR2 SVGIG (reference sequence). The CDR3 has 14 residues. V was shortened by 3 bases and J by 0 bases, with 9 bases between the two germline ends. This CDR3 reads CAWSQGGSYNEQFF. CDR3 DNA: TGTGCCTGGAGCCAAGGGGGCTCCTACAATGAGCAGTTCTTC.

The CDR3 DNA follows: TGTGCCAGCAGCTCCCCGGCCGGGACTAGCCTAGGCACAGATACGCAGTATTTT. Residues: CASSSPAGTSLGTDTQYF. The chain recombines TRBV7-3 with TRBJ2-3; 9 bases are a match to TRBD2. V lost 4 bases to trimming and J lost 1 base; unmatched junction nucleotides: 12. Germline V CDR1 and CDR2: SGHTA, FQGTGA. This CDR3 has 18 amino acids.